This entry lists 25 T cell receptor beta chains sequenced from one sample in a study of T cell responses to AZD1222 COVID-19 vaccine. Repertoires were generated with immunoSEQ multiplex PCR, while TCRdb's copy carries only in-frame clones and drops some. The data contain 75,000 to 85,000 clones, around 90% of them seen just once; the ten biggest clones take up 1.3% to 1.5%. The sequenced sample was peripheral blood, obtained 28 days after the second AZD1222 dose. Receptors were obtained from an adult who received the AZD1222 COVID-19 vaccine.

The rearrangement joins TRBV7-2 to TRBJ2-7, with 7 bases matching TRBD2. This CDR3 spans 15 amino acids. Germline V gene lookup returns CDR1 SGHTA and CDR2 FQGNSA. After removal of 3 bases from V and 1 base from J, the junction contained 6 bases not matched to a gene. CDR3 protein: CASSFLTSWSYEQYF. CDR3 bases: TGTGCCAGCAGCTTCCTGACTAGCTGGTCCTACGAGCAGTACTTC.

V and J are TRBV5-4 and TRBJ1-2, with D possibly being TRBD1 (6 bases). Trimming removed 2 bases from V and 8 bases from J, with 10 bases in between. CDR1 is SGHNT and CDR2 is YYREEE in the germline V gene (reference sequence). This CDR3 spans 12 amino acids. CDR3 residues: CASSFGGGGYTF. The CDR3 DNA reads TGTGCCAGCAGCTTTGGGGGCGGGGGCTACACCTTC.

J is TRBJ1-1 and V is TRBV12-3 or TRBV12-4; D is unresolved. The CDR3 runs to 12 residues. V was shortened by 2 bases and J by 7 bases, with 8 bases between the two germline ends. CDR3 in amino acids: CASSLSGIEAFF. The CDR3 bases are TGTGCCAGCAGTTTATCGGGAATTGAAGCTTTCTTT.

Note on this clone: One end of the junction varies from germline; a read error may be responsible. V gene TRBV3-1 (or the pseudogene TRBV3-2) combines with J gene TRBJ1-1, with D unclear. The length of the CDR3 is 14 residues. CDR1 LGHDT and CDR2 YNNKEL come from the germline V gene (reference sequence). The CDR3 bases are TGTGCCAGCAGCCTCATACGAGGGAACAGTGAAGCTTTCTTT. Translating gives CASSLIRGNSEAFF.

The rearrangement links TRBV28 to TRBJ2-7; maybe TRBD2 (7 bases). The ends were cut back, 3 bases at V and 3 bases at J, with 15 bases in the middle. Germline CDR1 reads MDHEN; CDR2 reads SYDVKM. There are 15 residues in the CDR3. CDR3 in amino acids: CASSLGGAVGYEQYF. In DNA, the CDR3 is TGTGCCAGCAGTTTGGGGGGGGCCGTAGGCTACGAGCAGTACTTC.

The chain has TRBV7-9 and TRBJ2-7, with 7 positions matching TRBD1. Germline V lookup: CDR1 SEHNR, CDR2 FQNEAQ (reference sequence). This CDR3 comprises 14 residues. Germline trimming cut 4 bases from V and 6 bases from J; bases unmatched to any gene: 9. CDR3 sequence reads: CASSSTRQGIEQYF. The CDR3 DNA is TGTGCCAGCAGCTCAACTCGACAGGGTATCGAGCAGTACTTC.

CDR3 loop: CASSSLSGTNEKLFF. For the CDR3, the DNA is TGTGCCAGCAGTTCTCTATCTGGAACTAATGAAAAACTGTTTTTT. This chain joins TRBV27 and TRBJ1-4; D gene uncertain. V was pared by 4 bases and J by 1 base, with 10 bases between. This CDR3 has 15 residues. Germline CDR1 reads MNHEY; CDR2 reads SMNVEV (reference sequence).

V and J are TRBV4-3 and TRBJ1-1; no definite D call. The CDR3 length is 13 residues. The V gene's germline CDR1 is LGHNA and CDR2 YSLEER. V was trimmed by 7 bases and J by 1 base, leaving 10 bases between them. CDR3 region: CASKAAGNTEAFF. The CDR3 DNA reads TGCGCCAGCAAGGCTGCAGGGAACACTGAAGCTTTCTTT.

The rearrangement joins TRBV7-8 to TRBJ1-1; D uncertain. This CDR3 spans 15 amino acids. Germline V gives CDR1 SGHVS, CDR2 FQNEAQ. Trimming removed 4 bases at V and 2 bases at J, with 14 bases between. The CDR3 is CASSSSWTVNTEAFF. The CDR3 DNA follows: TGTGCCAGCAGCTCCTCATGGACGGTCAACACTGAAGCTTTCTTT.

A note on this clone: Other DNA sequences of this sample code for an identical CDR3. The J gene is TRBJ2-7, the V gene TRBV3-1 (or the pseudogene TRBV3-2), with 9 bases identical to TRBD1. V shed 0 bases and J 0 bases; nucleotides not matched to a gene: 3. Germline assignment: CDR1 LGHDT and CDR2 YNNKEL (reference sequence). This CDR3 spans 16 amino acids. CDR3 region: CASSQEGQGSSYEQYF. For the CDR3, the DNA is TGTGCCAGCAGCCAAGAGGGACAGGGAAGCTCCTACGAGCAGTACTTC.

This clone has just a few counts. The genes are TRBV19 and TRBJ1-2, with D hard to call. The length of the CDR3 is 14 residues. V lost 6 bases, J lost 6 bases, and 17 bases lay in between. Germline CDR1 is LNHDA and CDR2 is SQIVND (reference sequence). The CDR3 loop is CASRDRRRAHGYTF. DNA for the CDR3: TGTGCCAGTAGGGATAGGCGGAGGGCCCATGGCTACACCTTC. Drawing the rest from reference TRBV19 and TRBJ1-2, the complete variable domain is DGGITQSPKYLFRKEGQNVTLSCEQNLNHDAMYWYRQDPGQGLRLIYYSQIVNDFQKGDIAEGYSVSREKKESFPLTVTSAQKNPTAFYLCASRDRRRAHGYTFGSGTRLTVV.

V is TRBV14 and J is TRBJ2-5; TRBD1 matches at 7 bases. The germline V gene encodes CDR1 SGHDN and CDR2 FVKESK. This CDR3 region has 18 residues. Germline trimming cut 0 bases from V and 1 base from J; bases unmatched to any gene: 11. CDR3 nucleotides: TGTGCCAGCAGCCAAGAAGAAGGGACAGCGTGGGTCCAAGAGACCCAGTACTTC. This sequence encodes CASSQEEGTAWVQETQYF.

The chain is built from TRBV5-1 and TRBJ2-2; 9 positions match TRBD1. The germline gives CDR1 SGHRS, CDR2 YFSETQ. The CDR3 is made up of 14 amino acids. The junction had 2 bases not matched to a gene; V was cut back by 2 bases and J by 6 bases. CDR3 loop: CASSFGQGPGELFF. The CDR3 nucleotides are TGCGCCAGCAGCTTCGGACAGGGGCCCGGGGAGCTGTTTTTT.

V is TRBV4-2 and J is TRBJ2-2; D might be TRBD1 (6 bases). The CDR3 contains 14 residues. V was cut by 0 bases and J by 6 bases, with 8 bases left in between. Germline CDR1 LGHNA, CDR2 YNFKEQ. The CDR3 is CASSQEDSAGELFF. In DNA, the CDR3 is TGTGCCAGCAGCCAAGAGGACAGCGCCGGGGAGCTGTTTTTT.

The V gene is TRBV6-2 or TRBV6-3, the J gene TRBJ2-7; 8 bases align to TRBD1. Trimming took 5 bases from V and 2 from J; bases not matched to a gene: 8. This CDR3 region has 15 residues. CDR1 and CDR2 from the germline V gene are MNHEY and SVGEGT. The CDR3 reads CASSRRTGLAYEQYF. As DNA, the CDR3 is TGTGCCAGCAGTCGAAGGACAGGGCTTGCCTACGAGCAGTACTTC.

The chain uses TRBV10-3 and TRBJ2-2; 10 bases align to TRBD2. V gave up 6 bases and J gave up 0 bases; unmatched junction bases: 7. This CDR3 region has 17 residues. Germline CDR1 is ENHRY and CDR2 is SYGVKD. DNA of the CDR3: TGTGCCATCAGATTCACCGGGACTAGCGCGAACACCGGGGAGCTGTTTTTT. It codes for CAIRFTGTSANTGELFF.

The CDR3 spells CASSPSAGVTYEQYF. The DNA of the CDR3 is TGTGCCAGCTCACCATCGGCAGGGGTTACCTACGAGCAGTACTTC. The chain is built from TRBV18 and TRBJ2-7; D possibly corresponds to TRBD1 (6 bases). This CDR3 spans 15 amino acids. Trimming removed 2 bases from V and 2 bases from J, with 13 bases in between. Looked up from germline, CDR1 is KGHSH and CDR2 is LQKENI. Full variable domain (missing parts from reference TRBV18 and TRBJ2-7): NAGVMQNPRHLVRRRGQEARLRCSPMKGHSHVYWYRQLPEEGLKFMVYLQKENIIDESGMPKERFSAEFPKEGPSILRIQQVVRGDSAAYFCASSPSAGVTYEQYFGPGTRLTVT.

The chain carries TRBV7-9 and TRBJ1-3; no definite D call. The CDR3 consists of 14 residues. CDR1 and CDR2 from the germline V gene are SEHNR and FQNEAQ (reference sequence). Trimming left V 3 bases short and J 4 bases short, with 10 bases between. The CDR3 nucleotides read TGTGCCAGCAGCTTTGCGGGTCCCGGAAACACCATATATTTT. Translation: CASSFAGPGNTIYF.

V usage is TRBV27 and J usage is TRBJ2-2; the D is unclear. V gave up 2 bases and J gave up 5 bases, with 6 bases separating them. The CDR3 is made up of 13 amino acids. Germline CDR1 is MNHEY and CDR2 is SMNVEV (reference sequence). CDR3 amino acids: CASSLRPTGELFF. In DNA, the CDR3 is TGTGCCAGCAGTTTACGGCCGACCGGGGAGCTGTTTTTT.

The CDR3 nucleotides are TGTGCCAGCAGTCCCGCCGGCGGTAGCTATGGCTACACCTTC. This gives the protein CASSPAGGSYGYTF. The chain employs TRBV6-5 and TRBJ1-2, with D uncertain. CDR3 length: 14 amino acids. Trimming cost V 5 bases and J 4 bases, with 14 bases left between them. Germline V gives CDR1 MNHEY, CDR2 SVGAGI.

The rearrangement uses TRBV5-4 and TRBJ2-3, with 15 bases aligning to TRBD2. The CDR3 consists of 20 residues. The V segment lost 4 bases and the J segment 1 base; nucleotides outside the gene matches: 13. The germline V gene has CDR1 SGHNT and CDR2 YYREEE (reference sequence). This CDR3 is CASSGPGLAGGFRGTDTQYF. In nucleotides, the CDR3 is TGTGCCAGCAGCGGCCCGGGACTAGCGGGGGGTTTTCGGGGCACAGATACGCAGTATTTT.

V usage is TRBV28 and J usage is TRBJ2-7, with D possibly TRBD2 on 5 matching bases. Looked up from germline, CDR1 is MDHEN and CDR2 is SYDVKM. The V gene lost 6 bases and the J gene lost 6 bases, with 15 bases spanning the gap. The CDR3 spans 13 residues. The CDR3 is CASREDLLSEQYF. The CDR3 DNA reads as TGTGCCAGCAGGGAGGATTTGCTCTCCGAGCAGTACTTC.

The V gene is TRBV18, the J gene TRBJ1-5; D may be TRBD1 (6 bases). Per the germline V gene, CDR1 is KGHSH and CDR2 is LQKENI. The CDR3 has 16 residues. Between the trimmed V and J ends, which lost 5 bases and 0 bases, there was a span of 14 bases. In DNA, the CDR3 is TGTGCCAGCTCAGAAGGAGGACAGTATAGCAATCAGCCCCAGCATTTT. Translation gives CASSEGGQYSNQPQHF.

The CDR3 DNA follows: TGTGCCAGCAGTTACTCTGAGGCAACCTACGAGCAGTACTTC. Its protein is CASSYSEATYEQYF. The chain is built from TRBV6-6 and TRBJ2-7; D unresolved. Trimming stripped 0 bases from V and 2 bases from J, with 8 bases between. This CDR3 has 14 residues. Germline V lookup: CDR1 MNHNY, CDR2 SVGAGI (reference sequence).

The J gene is TRBJ1-5, the V gene TRBV7-9; TRBD1 is a possible D gene (5 bases). Germline values: CDR1 SEHNR, CDR2 FQNEAQ (reference sequence). The CDR3 is 15 residues long. V lost 0 bases and J lost 10, with 16 bases in between. CDR3 loop: CASSLAGTVLGPQHF. CDR3 nucleotides: TGTGCCAGCAGCTTAGCTGGGACGGTGCTGGGCCCCCAGCATTTT.